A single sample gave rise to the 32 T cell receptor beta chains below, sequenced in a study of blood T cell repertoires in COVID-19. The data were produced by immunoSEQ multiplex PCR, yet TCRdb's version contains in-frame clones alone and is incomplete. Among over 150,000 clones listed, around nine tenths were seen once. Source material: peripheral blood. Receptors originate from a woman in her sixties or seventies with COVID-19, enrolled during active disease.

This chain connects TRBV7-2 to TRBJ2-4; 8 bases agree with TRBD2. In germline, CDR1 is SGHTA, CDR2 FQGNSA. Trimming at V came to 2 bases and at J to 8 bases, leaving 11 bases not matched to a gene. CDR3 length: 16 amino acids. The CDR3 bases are TGTGCCAGCAGCTTACGTTCCGGCGGGGGGAGGGACATTCAGTACTTC. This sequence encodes CASSLRSGGGRDIQYF. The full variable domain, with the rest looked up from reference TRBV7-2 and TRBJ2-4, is GAGVSQSPSNKVTEKGKDVELRCDPISGHTALYWYRQSLGQGLEFLIYFQGNSAPDKSGLPSDRFSAERTGGSVSTLTIQRTQQEDSAVYLCASSLRSGGGRDIQYFGAGTRLSVL.

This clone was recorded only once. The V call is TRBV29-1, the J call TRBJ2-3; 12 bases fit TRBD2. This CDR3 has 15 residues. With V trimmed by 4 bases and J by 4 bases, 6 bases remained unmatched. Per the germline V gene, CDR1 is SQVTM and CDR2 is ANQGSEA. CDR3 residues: CSVVGGLAGSDTQYF. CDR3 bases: TGCAGCGTTGTAGGTGGACTAGCGGGGTCAGATACGCAGTATTTT.

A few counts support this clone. The DNA for the CDR3 is TGTGCCAGCAGCTCCCTGGCGGGGGACAGCAATCAGCCCCAGCATTTT. Translating it yields CASSSLAGDSNQPQHF. The rearrangement joins TRBV27 to TRBJ1-5, with D possibly being TRBD1 (5 bases). The CDR3 is 16 amino acids. Trimming cost V 6 bases and J 1 base, with 16 bases left between them. Germline values: CDR1 MNHEY, CDR2 SMNVEV (reference sequence).

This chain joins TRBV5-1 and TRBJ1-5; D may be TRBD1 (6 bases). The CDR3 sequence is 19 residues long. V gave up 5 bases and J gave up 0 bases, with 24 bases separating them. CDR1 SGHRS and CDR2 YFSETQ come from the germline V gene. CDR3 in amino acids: CASSHQKTHREYSNQPQHF. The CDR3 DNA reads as TGCGCCAGCAGTCACCAAAAAACACACAGGGAATATAGCAATCAGCCCCAGCATTTT.

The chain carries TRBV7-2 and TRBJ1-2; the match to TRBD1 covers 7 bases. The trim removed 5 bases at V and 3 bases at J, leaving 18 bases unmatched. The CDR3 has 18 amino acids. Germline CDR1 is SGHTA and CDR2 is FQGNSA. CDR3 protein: CASSPRNRARGRDYGYTF. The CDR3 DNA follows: TGTGCCAGCAGCCCGAGAAACCGAGCTAGGGGGCGAGACTATGGCTACACCTTC.

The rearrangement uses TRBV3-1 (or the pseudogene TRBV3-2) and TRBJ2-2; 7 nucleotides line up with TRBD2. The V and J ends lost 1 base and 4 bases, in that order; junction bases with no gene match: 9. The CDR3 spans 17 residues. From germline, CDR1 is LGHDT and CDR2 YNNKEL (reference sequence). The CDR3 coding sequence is TGTGCCAGCAGCCAAGGCTTTATGGGGGGGATCACCGGGGAGCTGTTTTTT. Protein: CASSQGFMGGITGELFF.

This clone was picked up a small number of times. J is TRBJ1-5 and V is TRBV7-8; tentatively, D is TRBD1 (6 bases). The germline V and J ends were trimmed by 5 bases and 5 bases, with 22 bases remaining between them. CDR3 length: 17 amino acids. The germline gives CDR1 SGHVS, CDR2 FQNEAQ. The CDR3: CASSHILGQGFDQPQHF. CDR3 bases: TGTGCCAGCAGCCACATCCTAGGGCAGGGGTTCGATCAGCCCCAGCATTTT.

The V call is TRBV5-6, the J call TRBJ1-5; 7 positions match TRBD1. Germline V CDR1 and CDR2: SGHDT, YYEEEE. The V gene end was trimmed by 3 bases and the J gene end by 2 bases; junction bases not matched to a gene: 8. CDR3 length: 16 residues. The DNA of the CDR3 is TGTGCCAGCAGCTCTATGGACAGGTCGGGCAATCAGCCCCAGCATTTT. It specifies CASSSMDRSGNQPQHF.

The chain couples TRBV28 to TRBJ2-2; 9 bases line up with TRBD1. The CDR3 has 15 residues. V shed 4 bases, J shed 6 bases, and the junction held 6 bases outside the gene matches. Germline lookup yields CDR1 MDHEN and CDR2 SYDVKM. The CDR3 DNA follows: TGTGCCAGCAGTTACGGGGACAGGGATGCCGGGGAGCTGTTTTTT. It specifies CASSYGDRDAGELFF.

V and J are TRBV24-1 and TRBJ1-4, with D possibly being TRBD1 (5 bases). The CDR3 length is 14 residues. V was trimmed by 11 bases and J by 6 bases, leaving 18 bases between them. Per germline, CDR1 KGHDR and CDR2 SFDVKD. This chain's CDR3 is CARPGRLGDEKLFF. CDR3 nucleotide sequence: TGTGCCAGACCTGGGAGGCTAGGGGATGAAAAACTGTTTTTT.

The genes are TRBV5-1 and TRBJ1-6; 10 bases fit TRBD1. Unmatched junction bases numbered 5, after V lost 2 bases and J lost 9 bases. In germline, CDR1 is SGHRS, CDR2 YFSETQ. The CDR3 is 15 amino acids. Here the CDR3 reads CASSLEGQGPSPLHF. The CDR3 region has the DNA TGCGCCAGCAGCTTAGAGGGACAGGGGCCTTCACCCCTCCACTTT.

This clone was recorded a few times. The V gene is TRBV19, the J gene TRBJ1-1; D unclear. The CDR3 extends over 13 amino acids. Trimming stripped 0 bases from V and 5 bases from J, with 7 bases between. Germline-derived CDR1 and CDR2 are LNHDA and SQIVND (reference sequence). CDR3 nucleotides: TGTGCCAGTAGTATAGATCGCGGAACTGAAGCTTTCTTT. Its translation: CASSIDRGTEAFF. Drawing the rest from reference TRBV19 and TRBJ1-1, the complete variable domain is DGGITQSPKYLFRKEGQNVTLSCEQNLNHDAMYWYRQDPGQGLRLIYYSQIVNDFQKGDIAEGYSVSREKKESFPLTVTSAQKNPTAFYLCASSIDRGTEAFFGQGTRLTVV.

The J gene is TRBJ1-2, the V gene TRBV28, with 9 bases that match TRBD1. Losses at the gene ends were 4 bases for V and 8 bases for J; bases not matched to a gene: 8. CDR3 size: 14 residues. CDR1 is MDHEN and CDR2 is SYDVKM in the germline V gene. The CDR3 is CASSSTGGLWGYTF. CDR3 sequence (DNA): TGTGCCAGCAGTTCGACAGGGGGTCTATGGGGCTACACCTTC.

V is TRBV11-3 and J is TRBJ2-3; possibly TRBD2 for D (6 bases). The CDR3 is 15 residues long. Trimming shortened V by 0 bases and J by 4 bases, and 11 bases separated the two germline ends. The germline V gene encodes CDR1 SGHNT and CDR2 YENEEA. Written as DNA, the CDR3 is TGTGCCAGCAGCTTAGAGTCGGGGGTTGCAGATACGCAGTATTTT. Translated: CASSLESGVADTQYF.

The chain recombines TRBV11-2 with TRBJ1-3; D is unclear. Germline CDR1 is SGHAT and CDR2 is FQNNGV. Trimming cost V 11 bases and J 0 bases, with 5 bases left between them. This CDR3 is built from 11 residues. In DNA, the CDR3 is TGTGCCGTCGTCTCTGGAAACACCATATATTTT. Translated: CAVVSGNTIYF.

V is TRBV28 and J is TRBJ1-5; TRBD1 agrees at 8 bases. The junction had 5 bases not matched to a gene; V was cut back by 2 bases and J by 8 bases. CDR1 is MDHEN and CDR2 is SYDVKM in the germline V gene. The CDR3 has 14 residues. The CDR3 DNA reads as TGTGCCAGCAGTTTACAGGGGGCCAGGGAGCCCCAGCATTTT. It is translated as CASSLQGAREPQHF.

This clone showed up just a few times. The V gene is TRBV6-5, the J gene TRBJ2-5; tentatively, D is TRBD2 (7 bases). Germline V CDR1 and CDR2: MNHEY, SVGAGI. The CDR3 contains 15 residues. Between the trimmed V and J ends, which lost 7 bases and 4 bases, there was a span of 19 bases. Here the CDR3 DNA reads TGTGCCAGCATCGGGGGGCGAAAGAACGTAGAGACCCAGTACTTC. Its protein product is CASIGGRKNVETQYF.

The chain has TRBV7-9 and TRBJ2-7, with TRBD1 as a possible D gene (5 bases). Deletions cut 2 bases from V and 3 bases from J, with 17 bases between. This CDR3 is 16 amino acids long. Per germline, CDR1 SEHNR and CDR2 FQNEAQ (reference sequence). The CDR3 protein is CASSLYLGAGNYEQYF. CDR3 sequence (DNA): TGTGCCAGCAGCTTATATTTAGGTGCAGGGAACTACGAGCAGTACTTC.

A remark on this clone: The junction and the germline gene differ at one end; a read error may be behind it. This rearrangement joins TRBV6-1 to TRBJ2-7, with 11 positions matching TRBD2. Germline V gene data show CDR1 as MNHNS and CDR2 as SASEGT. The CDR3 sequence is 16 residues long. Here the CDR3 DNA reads TGTGCCAGCAGAGAAGCCCGTAGCGGGGGGGGGAACGAGCAGTACTTC. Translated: CASREARSGGGNEQYF.

The CDR3 DNA follows: TGTGCCAGCAGTGGGGGACAGGGTTTCCGACAGCCCCAGCATTTT. Translating gives CASSGGQGFRQPQHF. The chain links TRBV6-2 or TRBV6-3 to TRBJ1-5, with TRBD1 identical over 9 bases. The V gene end was trimmed by 5 bases and the J gene end by 7 bases; junction bases not matched to a gene: 9. Germline V gene sequence: CDR1 MNHEY, CDR2 SVGEGT. The CDR3 is 15 amino acids.

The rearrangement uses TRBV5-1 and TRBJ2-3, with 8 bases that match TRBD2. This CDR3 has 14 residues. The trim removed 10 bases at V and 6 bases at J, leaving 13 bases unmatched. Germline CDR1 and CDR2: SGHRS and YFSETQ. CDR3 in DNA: TGCGCCCGCCGGCCGGGGGGGGCAGCGGATACGCAGTATTTT. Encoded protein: CARRPGGAADTQYF.

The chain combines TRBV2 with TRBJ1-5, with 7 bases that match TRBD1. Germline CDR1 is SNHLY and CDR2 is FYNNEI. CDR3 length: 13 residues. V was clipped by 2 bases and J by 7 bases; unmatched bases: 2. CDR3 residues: CASSERGLQPQHF. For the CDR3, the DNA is TGTGCCAGCAGTGAAAGGGGGCTCCAGCCCCAGCATTTT.

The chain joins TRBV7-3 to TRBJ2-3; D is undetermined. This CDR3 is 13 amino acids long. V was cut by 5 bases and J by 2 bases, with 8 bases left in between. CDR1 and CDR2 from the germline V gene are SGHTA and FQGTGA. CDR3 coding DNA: TGTGCCAGCAGCCCCTGGCCCACAGATACGCAGTATTTT. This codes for CASSPWPTDTQYF.

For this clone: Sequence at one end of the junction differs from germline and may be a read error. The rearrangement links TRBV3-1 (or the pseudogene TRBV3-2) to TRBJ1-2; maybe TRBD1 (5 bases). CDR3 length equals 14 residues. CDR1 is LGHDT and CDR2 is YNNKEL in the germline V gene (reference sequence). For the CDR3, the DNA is TGTGCCAGCAGTCAAGCCGACAGTTACTATGGCTACACCTTC. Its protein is CASSQADSYYGYTF.

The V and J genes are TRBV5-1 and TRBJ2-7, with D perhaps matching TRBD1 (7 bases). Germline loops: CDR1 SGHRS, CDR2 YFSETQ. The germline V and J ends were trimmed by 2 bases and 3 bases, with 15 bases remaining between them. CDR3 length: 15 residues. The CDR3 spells CASSFSAGGNYEQYF. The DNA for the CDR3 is TGCGCCAGCAGCTTCTCGGCAGGGGGGAACTACGAGCAGTACTTC.

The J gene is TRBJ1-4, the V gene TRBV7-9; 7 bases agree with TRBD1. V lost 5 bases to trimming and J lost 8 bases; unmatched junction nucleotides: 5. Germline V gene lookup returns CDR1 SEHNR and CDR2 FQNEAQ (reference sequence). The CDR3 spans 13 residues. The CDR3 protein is CASSPGTAEKLFF. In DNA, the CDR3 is TGTGCCAGCAGCCCCGGGACAGCCGAAAAACTGTTTTTT.

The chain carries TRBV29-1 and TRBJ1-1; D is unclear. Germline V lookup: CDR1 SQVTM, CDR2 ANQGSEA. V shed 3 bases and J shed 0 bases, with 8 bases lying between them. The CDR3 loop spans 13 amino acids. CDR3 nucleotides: TGCAGCGTTGAGGCAGCGATGAACACTGAAGCTTTCTTT. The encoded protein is CSVEAAMNTEAFF.

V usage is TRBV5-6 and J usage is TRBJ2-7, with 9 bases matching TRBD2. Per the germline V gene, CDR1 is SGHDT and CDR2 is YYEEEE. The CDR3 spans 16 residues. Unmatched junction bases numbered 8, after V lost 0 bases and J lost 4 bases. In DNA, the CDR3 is TGTGCCAGCAGCTTGGTTAGCGGGGGAACCAATTACGAGCAGTACTTC. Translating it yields CASSLVSGGTNYEQYF.

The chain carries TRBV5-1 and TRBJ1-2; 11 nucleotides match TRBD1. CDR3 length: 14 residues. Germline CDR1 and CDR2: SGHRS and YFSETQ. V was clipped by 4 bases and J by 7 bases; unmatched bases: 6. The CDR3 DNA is TGCGCCAGCAGCCACGGACAGGGGGCGCGTGGCTACACCTTC. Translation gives CASSHGQGARGYTF.

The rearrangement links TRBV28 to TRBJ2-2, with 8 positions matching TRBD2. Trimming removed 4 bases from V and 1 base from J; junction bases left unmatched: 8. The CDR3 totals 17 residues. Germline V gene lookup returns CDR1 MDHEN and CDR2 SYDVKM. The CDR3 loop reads CASSSSAGTRNTGELFF. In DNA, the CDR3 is TGTGCCAGCAGTTCCTCCGCCGGGACTAGGAACACCGGGGAGCTGTTTTTT.

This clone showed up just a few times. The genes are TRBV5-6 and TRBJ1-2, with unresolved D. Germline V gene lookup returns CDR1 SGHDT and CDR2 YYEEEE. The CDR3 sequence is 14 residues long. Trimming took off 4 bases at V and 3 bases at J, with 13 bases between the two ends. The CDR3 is CASSRNWGDYGYTF. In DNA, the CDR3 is TGTGCCAGCAGCCGGAACTGGGGAGACTATGGCTACACCTTC. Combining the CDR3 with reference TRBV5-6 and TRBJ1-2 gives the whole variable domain DAGVTQSPTHLIKTRGQQVTLRCSPKSGHDTVSWYQQALGQGPQFIFQYYEEEERQRGNFPDRFSGHQFPNYSSELNVNALLLGDSALYLCASSRNWGDYGYTFGSGTRLTVV.

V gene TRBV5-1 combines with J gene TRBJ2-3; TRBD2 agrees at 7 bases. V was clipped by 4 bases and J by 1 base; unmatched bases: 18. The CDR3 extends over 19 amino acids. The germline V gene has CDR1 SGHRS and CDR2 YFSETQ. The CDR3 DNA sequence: TGCGCCAGCAGCCCCTCTCGAGCGGGGCCCATGGGTCGCACAGATACGCAGTATTTT. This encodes CASSPSRAGPMGRTDTQYF.